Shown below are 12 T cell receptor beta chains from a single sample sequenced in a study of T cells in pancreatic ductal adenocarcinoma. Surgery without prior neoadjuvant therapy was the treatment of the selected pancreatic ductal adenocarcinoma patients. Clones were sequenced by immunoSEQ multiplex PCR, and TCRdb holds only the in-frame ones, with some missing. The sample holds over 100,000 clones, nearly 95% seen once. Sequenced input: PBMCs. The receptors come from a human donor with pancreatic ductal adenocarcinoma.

CDR3 residues: CASSPRVGTENTEAFF. The CDR3 region has the DNA TGTGCCAGCTCACCCAGGGTGGGGACAGAGAACACTGAAGCTTTCTTT. This chain connects TRBV18 to TRBJ1-1; 7 bases agree with TRBD1. The V gene end was trimmed by 3 bases and the J gene end by 1 base; junction bases not matched to a gene: 8. Germline V gene sequence: CDR1 KGHSH, CDR2 LQKENI. CDR3 length equals 16 residues.

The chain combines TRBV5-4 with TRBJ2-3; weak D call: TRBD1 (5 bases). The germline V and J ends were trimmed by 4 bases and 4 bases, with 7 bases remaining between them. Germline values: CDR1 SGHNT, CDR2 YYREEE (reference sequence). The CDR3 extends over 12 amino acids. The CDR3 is CASSRGPDTQYF. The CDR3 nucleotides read TGTGCCAGCAGCAGGGGCCCAGATACGCAGTATTTT.

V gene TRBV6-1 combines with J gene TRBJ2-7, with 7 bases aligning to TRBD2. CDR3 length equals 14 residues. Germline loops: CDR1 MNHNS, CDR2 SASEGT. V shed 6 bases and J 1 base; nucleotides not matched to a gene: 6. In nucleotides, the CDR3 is TGTGCCAGCAGGCGACTAGCTTGGTCCTACGAGCAGTACTTC. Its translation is CASRRLAWSYEQYF.

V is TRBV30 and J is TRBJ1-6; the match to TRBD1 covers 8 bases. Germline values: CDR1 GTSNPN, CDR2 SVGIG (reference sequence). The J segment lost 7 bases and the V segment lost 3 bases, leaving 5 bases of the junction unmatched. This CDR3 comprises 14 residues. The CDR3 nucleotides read TGTGCCTGGAGATTCACAGGGGGGAATTCACCCCTCCACTTT. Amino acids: CAWRFTGGNSPLHF.

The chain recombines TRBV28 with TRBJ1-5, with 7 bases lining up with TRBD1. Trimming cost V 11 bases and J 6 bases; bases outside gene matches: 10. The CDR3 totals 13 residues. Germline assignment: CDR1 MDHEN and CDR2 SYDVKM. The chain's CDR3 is CASKTGVSQPQHF. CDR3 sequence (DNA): TGTGCCTCCAAAACAGGGGTTAGTCAGCCCCAGCATTTT.

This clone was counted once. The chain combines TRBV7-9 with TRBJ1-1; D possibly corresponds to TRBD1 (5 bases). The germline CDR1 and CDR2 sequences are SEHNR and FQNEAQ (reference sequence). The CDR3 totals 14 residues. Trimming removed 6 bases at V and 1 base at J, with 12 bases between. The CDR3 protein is CASRPTGGNTEAFF. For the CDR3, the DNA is TGTGCCAGCAGACCCACGGGGGGGAACACTGAAGCTTTCTTT.

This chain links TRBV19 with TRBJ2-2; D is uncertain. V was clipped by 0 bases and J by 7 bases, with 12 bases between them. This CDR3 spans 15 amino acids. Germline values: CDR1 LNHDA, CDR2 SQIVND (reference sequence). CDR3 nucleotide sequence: TGTGCCAGTAGTATAGATTGGCGGAGTAGCGGGGAGCTGTTTTTT. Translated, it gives CASSIDWRSSGELFF.

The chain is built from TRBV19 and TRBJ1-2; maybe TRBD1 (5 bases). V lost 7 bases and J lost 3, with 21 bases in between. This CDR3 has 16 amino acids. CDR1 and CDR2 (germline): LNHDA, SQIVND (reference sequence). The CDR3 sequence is CASTPNDIRGDYGYTF. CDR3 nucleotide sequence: TGTGCCAGTACCCCAAATGATATTAGGGGCGACTATGGCTACACCTTC.

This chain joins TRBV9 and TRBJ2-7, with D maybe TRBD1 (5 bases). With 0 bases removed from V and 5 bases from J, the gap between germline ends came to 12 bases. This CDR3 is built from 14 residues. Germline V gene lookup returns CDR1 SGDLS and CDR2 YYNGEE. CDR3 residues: CASSVGAGMNEQYF. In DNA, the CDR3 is TGTGCCAGCAGCGTAGGTGCAGGGATGAACGAGCAGTACTTC.

The CDR3 region has the DNA TGTGCCAGCTCACCACAAGAGGAGCAATCTAGGCAGTACTTC. Protein sequence: CASSPQEEQSRQYF. The chain couples TRBV18 to TRBJ2-7; no reliable D call. V was clipped by 1 base and J by 9 bases, with 16 bases between them. This CDR3 has 14 amino acids. Germline loops: CDR1 KGHSH, CDR2 LQKENI.

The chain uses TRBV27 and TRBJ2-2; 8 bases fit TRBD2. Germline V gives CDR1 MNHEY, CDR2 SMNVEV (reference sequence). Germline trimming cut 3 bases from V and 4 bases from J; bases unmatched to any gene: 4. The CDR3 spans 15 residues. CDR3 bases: TGTGCCAGCAGTTTGGCGGGAGGACTCACCGGGGAGCTGTTTTTT. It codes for CASSLAGGLTGELFF.

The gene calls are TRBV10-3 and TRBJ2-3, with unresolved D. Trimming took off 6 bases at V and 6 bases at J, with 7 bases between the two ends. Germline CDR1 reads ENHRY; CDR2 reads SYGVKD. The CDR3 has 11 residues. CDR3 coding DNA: TGTGCCATCAGGGCGGAGGATACGCAGTATTTT. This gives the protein CAIRAEDTQYF.